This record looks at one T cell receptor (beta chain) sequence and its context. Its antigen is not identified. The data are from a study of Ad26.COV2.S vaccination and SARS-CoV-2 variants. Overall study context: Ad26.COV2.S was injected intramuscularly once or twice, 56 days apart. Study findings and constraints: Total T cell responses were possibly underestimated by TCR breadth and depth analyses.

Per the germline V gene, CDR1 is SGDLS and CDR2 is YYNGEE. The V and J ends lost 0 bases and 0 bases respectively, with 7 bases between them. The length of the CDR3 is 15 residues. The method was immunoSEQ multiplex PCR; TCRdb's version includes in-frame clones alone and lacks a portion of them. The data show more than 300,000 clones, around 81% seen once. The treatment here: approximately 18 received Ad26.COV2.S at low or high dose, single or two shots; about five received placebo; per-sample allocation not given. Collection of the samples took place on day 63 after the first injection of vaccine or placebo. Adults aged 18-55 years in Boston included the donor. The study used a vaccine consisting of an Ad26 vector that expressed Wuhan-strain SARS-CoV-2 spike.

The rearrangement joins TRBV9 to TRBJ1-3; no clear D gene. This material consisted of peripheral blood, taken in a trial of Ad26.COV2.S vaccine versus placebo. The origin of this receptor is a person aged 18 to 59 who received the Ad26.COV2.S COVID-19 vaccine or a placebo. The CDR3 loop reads CASSVDPYSGNTIYF. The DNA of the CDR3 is TGTGCCAGCAGCGTAGACCCATACTCTGGAAACACCATATATTTT. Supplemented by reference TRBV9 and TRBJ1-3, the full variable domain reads DSGVTQTPKHLITATGQRVTLRCSPRSGDLSVYWYQQSLDQGLQFLIQYYNGEERAKGNILERFSAQQFPDLHSELNLSSLELGDSALYFCASSVDPYSGNTIYFGEGSWLTVV.